These 18 T cell receptor beta chains share one sample of origin, sequenced in a study of blood T cell repertoires in COVID-19. The protocol was immunoSEQ multiplex PCR, while the TCRdb copy is restricted to in-frame clones and leaves out a portion. The sample includes hundreds of thousands of clones, less than 85% of them seen just once. The sequenced sample consisted of peripheral blood. These receptors came from a woman between 18 and 30 years old with acute or convalescent COVID-19.

The chain has TRBV12-5 and TRBJ2-5; D possibly corresponds to TRBD1 (6 bases). This CDR3 comprises 12 residues. V was pared by 1 base and J by 14 bases, with 14 bases between. Germline CDR1 reads LGHNT; CDR2 reads FRNRAP. The CDR3, as DNA: TGTGCTAGTGGTTTGGCCGGGACAAGAAATTACTTC. As protein: CASGLAGTRNYF.

The chain joins TRBV5-1 to TRBJ1-2; 8 nucleotides match TRBD1. The junction had 11 bases not matched to a gene; V was cut back by 4 bases and J by 3 bases. CDR3 length equals 16 residues. CDR1 SGHRS and CDR2 YFSETQ come from the germline V gene. This chain's CDR3 is CASSVGQGFGHYGYTF. The CDR3 DNA reads TGCGCCAGCAGCGTAGGACAGGGTTTCGGTCACTATGGCTACACCTTC.

The CDR3 reads CASSSIMGQGIEAFF. For the CDR3, the DNA is TGTGCCAGCAGCTCCATCATGGGCCAGGGAATTGAAGCTTTCTTT. This chain joins TRBV7-2 and TRBJ1-1; maybe TRBD1 (5 bases). CDR3 length: 15 amino acids. Germline V gene data show CDR1 as SGHTA and CDR2 as FQGNSA. Trimming cost V 4 bases and J 7 bases, with 19 bases left between them. The full variable domain, in which reference TRBV7-2 and TRBJ1-1 provide the parts outside the CDR3, is GAGVSQSPSNKVTEKGKDVELRCDPISGHTALYWYRQSLGQGLEFLIYFQGNSAPDKSGLPSDRFSAERTGGSVSTLTIQRTQQEDSAVYLCASSSIMGQGIEAFFGQGTRLTVV.

The rearrangement uses TRBV21-1 and TRBJ2-7; the table's D call TRBD1 went unverified against the DNA. TRBV21-1 has pseudogene status. The CDR3 runs 16 residues. CDR3 sequence: CASSKGGTGRIYEQYF. The DNA for the CDR3 is TGTGCCAGCAGCAAAGGGGGGACAGGGAGGATTTACGAGCAGTACTTC.

The rearrangement joins TRBV5-1 to TRBJ1-1; D unresolved. The CDR3 has 15 amino acids. V lost 3 bases to trimming and J lost 3 bases, with 15 bases between them. Germline V lookup: CDR1 SGHRS, CDR2 YFSETQ. The CDR3 loop is CASSSLSFADTEAFF. CDR3 nucleotide sequence: TGCGCCAGCAGCTCCCTATCTTTTGCGGACACTGAAGCTTTCTTT.

The chain recombines TRBV27 with TRBJ2-3, with 7 bases identical to TRBD2. Germline values: CDR1 MNHEY, CDR2 SMNVEV (reference sequence). Unmatched junction bases numbered 11, after V lost 4 bases and J lost 4 bases. The CDR3 runs to 16 residues. The CDR3 region is CASSSRRAGRADTQYF. Here the CDR3 DNA reads TGTGCCAGCAGTTCCCGCCGAGCGGGGAGGGCAGATACGCAGTATTTT.

This chain uses TRBV27 with TRBJ1-1; D not certain. Per germline, CDR1 MNHEY and CDR2 SMNVEV (reference sequence). V dropped 0 bases and J dropped 5 bases, with 13 bases sitting between them. This CDR3 has 15 residues. CDR3 residues: CASSLSKGGGTEAFF. The CDR3, as DNA: TGTGCCAGCAGTTTATCGAAAGGCGGTGGAACTGAAGCTTTCTTT.

This chain connects TRBV9 to TRBJ2-7, with D tentatively TRBD1 (7 bases). The CDR3 contains 14 residues. Deletions cut 3 bases from V and 1 base from J, with 11 bases between. CDR1 SGDLS and CDR2 YYNGEE come from the germline V gene. Here the CDR3 reads CASSAEGASYEQYF. Written as DNA, the CDR3 is TGTGCCAGCAGCGCGGAGGGGGCATCCTACGAGCAGTACTTC.

The rearrangement joins TRBV12-3 or TRBV12-4 to TRBJ1-1, with 8 bases that match TRBD1. CDR3 length: 11 residues. V trimming: 6 bases; J trimming: 10 bases; junction bases outside the gene matches: 4. DNA for the CDR3: TGTGCCAGCAGCGACAGGGGCCGAGCTTTCTTT. It yields the protein CASSDRGRAFF.

The chain is built from TRBV13 and TRBJ2-3, with TRBD1 matching over 9 bases. This CDR3 has 17 residues. Germline values: CDR1 PRHDT, CDR2 FYEKMQ (reference sequence). With 4 bases clipped from V and 2 bases from J, the junction kept 10 bases outside the gene matches. The CDR3 DNA follows: TGTGCCAGCAGCTCAAATAACAGGGGGCTTGACACAGATACGCAGTATTTT. It is translated as CASSSNNRGLDTDTQYF.

The chain recombines TRBV7-3 with TRBJ2-7; 7 positions match TRBD2. The germline gives CDR1 SGHTA, CDR2 FQGTGA. This CDR3 has 15 amino acids. J was trimmed by 4 bases and V by 2 bases; bases with no gene match: 8. The CDR3 bases are TGTGCCAGCAGCTTAGGGGGAGGGACCAGTTACGAGCAGTACTTC. It codes for CASSLGGGTSYEQYF.

The chain employs TRBV2 and TRBJ1-2; D uncertain. The CDR3 contains 14 residues. V was pared by 7 bases and J by 0 bases, with 12 bases between. CDR1 is SNHLY and CDR2 is FYNNEI in the germline V gene. This CDR3 reads CASTFTSSNYGYTF. The CDR3 DNA is TGTGCCAGCACTTTTACATCATCTAACTATGGCTACACCTTC.

The chain joins TRBV7-9 to TRBJ1-5, with TRBD1 matching 7 bases. Per the germline V gene, CDR1 is SEHNR and CDR2 is FQNEAQ (reference sequence). Germline trimming cut 3 bases from V and 6 bases from J; bases unmatched to any gene: 2. This CDR3 spans 13 amino acids. CDR3 residues: CASSFGTAQPQHF. The CDR3 nucleotides read TGTGCCAGCAGCTTTGGGACAGCTCAGCCCCAGCATTTT.

This chain connects TRBV10-3 to TRBJ1-1; TRBD1 agrees at 8 bases. This CDR3 comprises 17 residues. The V gene's germline CDR1 is ENHRY and CDR2 SYGVKD. The V segment lost 7 bases and the J segment 1 base; nucleotides outside the gene matches: 14. CDR3 coding DNA: TGTGCCATCAACCGCGGGAGTGGGGACAGGTCGAACACTGAAGCTTTCTTT. Amino acid sequence: CAINRGSGDRSNTEAFF.

The chain couples TRBV7-3 to TRBJ2-1; D is unclear. The length of the CDR3 is 15 residues. V gave up 2 bases and J gave up 4 bases, with 12 bases separating them. Per germline, CDR1 SGHTA and CDR2 FQGTGA. CDR3 nucleotide sequence: TGTGCCAGCAGCTTAGGCCCAGAACGATACAATGAGCAGTTCTTC. It yields the protein CASSLGPERYNEQFF.

The chain carries TRBV18 and TRBJ1-6; possibly TRBD1 for D (5 bases). This CDR3 is 14 amino acids long. With 2 bases removed from V and 5 bases from J, the gap between germline ends came to 7 bases. Germline CDR1 and CDR2: KGHSH and LQKENI. Written as DNA, the CDR3 is TGTGCCAGCTCACCAGGGGGGAATAATTCACCCCTCCACTTT. Its translation is CASSPGGNNSPLHF.

The J gene is TRBJ2-5, the V gene TRBV11-2; 11 bases map to TRBD2. J lost 2 bases, V lost 7 bases, and 3 bases had no gene match. Germline CDR1 is SGHAT and CDR2 is FQNNGV. The CDR3 has 14 residues. CDR3 sequence: CASNRLAGQETQYF. CDR3 nucleotide sequence: TGTGCCAGCAACAGACTAGCGGGGCAAGAGACCCAGTACTTC.

This clone was seen a single time. The chain joins TRBV12-3 or TRBV12-4 to TRBJ2-7; 11 bases map to TRBD2. Trimming took 4 bases from V and 5 from J; bases not matched to a gene: 1. This CDR3 is built from 13 residues. CDR3 sequence: CASSSLAGDEQYF. The CDR3 bases are TGTGCCAGCAGTTCACTAGCGGGAGACGAGCAGTACTTC.